This T cell receptor (beta chain) was sequenced during a study of cytotoxic CD8 clonotypes in ibrutinib-treated CLL. Study-level points and caveats: Stable or contracted on treatment, public clonotypes were also uncommon.

For TCR beta libraries, roughly 1.9 micrograms of genomic DNA were obtained from cryopreserved PBMCs. This CDR3 spans 16 amino acids. Trimming shortened V by 5 bases and J by 0 bases, and 14 bases separated the two germline ends. The germline gives CDR1 LNHDA, CDR2 SQIVND (reference sequence). With respect to this clone: Its antigen is currently unknown.

Profiled with immunoSEQ multiplex PCR; TCRdb holds only in-frame clones, not every one. The sample records about 40,000 clones, 60% to 75% being singletons. This chain uses TRBV19 with TRBJ1-5; D is unresolved. The sequences come from PBMCs, collected at disease progression, from a patient treated with ibrutinib. The clonotype originates from a human donor with chronic lymphocytic leukemia. The CDR3 sequence: CASSALGRFSNQPQHF. CDR3 nucleotides: TGTGCCAGTAGTGCCCTAGGGCGATTTAGCAATCAGCCCCAGCATTTT.